The entry below describes one T cell receptor beta chain. No antigen is known for it. This sample was included in a study of T cells after yellow fever vaccination. General study results and limits: Researchers cautioned that FACS-sorted repertoires could harbor abundant clonotypes contaminating from the bulk population. By day 5 rather than day 15, the secondary response had peaked, though it was weaker. At around 95% for CD4 and about 91% for CD8, most primary-vaccination clones showed up again after the booster.

5'RACE template switching added a universal primer site and UMIs to TCR cDNA. TCRdb independently ran MiXCR on the 5' RACE reads; one entry per CDR3 protein. This sample has 55,000 to 70,000 distinct CDR3 sequences; about 6.5% occur once, and the top ten carry around 37%. Between the trimmed V and J ends, which lost 6 bases and 4 bases, there was a span of 16 bases. Germline loops: CDR1 MNHNS, CDR2 SASEGT. The CDR3 runs to 15 residues. The rearrangement uses TRBV6-1 and TRBJ2-1; D is ambiguous. The source was CD8+ T cells sorted from PBMCs, collected more than 40 days after the first yellow fever vaccination. This TCR was sampled from a man between 18 and 35 years old who received the YFV17D yellow fever vaccine. CDR3 residues: CASSPRNPLYNEQFF. CDR3 nucleotide sequence: TGTGCCAGCAGCCCCCGAAACCCCCTATACAATGAGCAGTTCTTC.